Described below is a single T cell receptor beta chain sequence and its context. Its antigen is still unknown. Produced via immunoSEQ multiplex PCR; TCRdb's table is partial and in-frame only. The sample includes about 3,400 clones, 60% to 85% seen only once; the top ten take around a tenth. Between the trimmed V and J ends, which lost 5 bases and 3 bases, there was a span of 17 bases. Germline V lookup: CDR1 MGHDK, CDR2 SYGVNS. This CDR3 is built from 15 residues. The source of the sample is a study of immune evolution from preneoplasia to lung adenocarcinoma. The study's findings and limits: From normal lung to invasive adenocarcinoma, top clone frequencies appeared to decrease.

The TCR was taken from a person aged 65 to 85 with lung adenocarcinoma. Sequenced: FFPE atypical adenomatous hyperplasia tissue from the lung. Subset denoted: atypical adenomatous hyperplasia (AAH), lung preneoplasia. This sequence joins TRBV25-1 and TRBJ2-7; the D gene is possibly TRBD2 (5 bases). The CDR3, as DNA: TGTGCCAGCAGTTTAGATCGACTATTTTACTACGAGCAGTACTTC. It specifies CASSLDRLFYYEQYF.